This T cell receptor beta chain comes out of a study of identical twins. V gave up 8 bases and J gave up 3 bases, with 16 bases separating them. Germline lookup yields CDR1 MNHNS and CDR2 SASEGT. CDR3 length: 14 amino acids. One entry per CDR3 protein results from TCRdb running MiXCR on the 5' RACE reads. Among hundreds of thousands of distinct CDR3 sequences listed, around 9.6% were seen once. Findings and caveats of the study: High-abundance cord blood beta clonotypes had fewer insertions; memory repertoires showed none.

There are a few counts of this clonotype. Its antigen is not identified. The chain combines TRBV6-1 with TRBJ1-1, with D unresolved. The TCR sequence derives from a woman aged 18-30 years in good health. The sequencing input was memory (CD45RO+) T cells sorted from blood. The DNA for the CDR3 is TGTGCCAGCGACCGGACGGGTAGAGACACTGAAGCTTTCTTT. It is translated as CASDRTGRDTEAFF.